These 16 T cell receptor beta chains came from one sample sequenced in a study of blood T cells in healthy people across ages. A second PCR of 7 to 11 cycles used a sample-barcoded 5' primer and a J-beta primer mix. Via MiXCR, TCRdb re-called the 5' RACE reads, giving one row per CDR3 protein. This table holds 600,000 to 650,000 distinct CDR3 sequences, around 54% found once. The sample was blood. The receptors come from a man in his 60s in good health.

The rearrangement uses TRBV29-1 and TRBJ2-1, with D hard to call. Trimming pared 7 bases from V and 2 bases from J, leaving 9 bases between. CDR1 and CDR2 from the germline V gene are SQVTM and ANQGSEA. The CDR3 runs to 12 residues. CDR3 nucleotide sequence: TGCAGCGCGGAAAGTGCCTACAATGAGCAGTTCTTC. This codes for CSAESAYNEQFF.

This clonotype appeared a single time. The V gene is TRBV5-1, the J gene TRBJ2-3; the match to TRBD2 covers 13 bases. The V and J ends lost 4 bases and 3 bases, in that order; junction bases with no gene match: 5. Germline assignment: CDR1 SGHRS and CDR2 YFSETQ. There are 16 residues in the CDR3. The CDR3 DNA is TGCGCCAGCAGCAAAGGGACTAGCGGGGTTACAGATACGCAGTATTTT. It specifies CASSKGTSGVTDTQYF.

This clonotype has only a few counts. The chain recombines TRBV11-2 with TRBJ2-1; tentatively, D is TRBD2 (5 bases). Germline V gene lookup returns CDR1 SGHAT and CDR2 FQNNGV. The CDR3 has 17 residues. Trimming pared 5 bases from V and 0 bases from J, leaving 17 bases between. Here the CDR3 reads CASSPAGGPRSYNEQFF. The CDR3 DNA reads TGTGCCAGCAGCCCCGCAGGAGGACCCCGCTCCTACAATGAGCAGTTCTTC.

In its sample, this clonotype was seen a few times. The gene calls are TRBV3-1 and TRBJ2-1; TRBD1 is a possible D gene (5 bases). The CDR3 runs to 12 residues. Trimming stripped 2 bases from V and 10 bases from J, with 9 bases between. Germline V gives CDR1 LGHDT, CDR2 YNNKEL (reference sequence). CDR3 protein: CASSQSRTEQFF. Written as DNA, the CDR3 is TGTGCCAGCAGCCAATCACGGACAGAGCAGTTCTTC.

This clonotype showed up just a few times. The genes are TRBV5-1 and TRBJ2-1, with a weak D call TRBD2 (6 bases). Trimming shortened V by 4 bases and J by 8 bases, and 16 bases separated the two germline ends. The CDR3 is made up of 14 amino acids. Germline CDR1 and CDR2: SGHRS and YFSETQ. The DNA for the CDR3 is TGCGCCAGCAGCCAAACCGGGACTCTAGATGAGCAGTTCTTC. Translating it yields CASSQTGTLDEQFF.

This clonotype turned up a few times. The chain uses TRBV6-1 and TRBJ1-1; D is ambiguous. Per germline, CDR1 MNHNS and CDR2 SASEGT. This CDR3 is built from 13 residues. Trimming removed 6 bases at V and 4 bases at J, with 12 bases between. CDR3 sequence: CASSVTLPTEAFF. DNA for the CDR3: TGTGCCAGCAGCGTGACACTTCCCACTGAAGCTTTCTTT.

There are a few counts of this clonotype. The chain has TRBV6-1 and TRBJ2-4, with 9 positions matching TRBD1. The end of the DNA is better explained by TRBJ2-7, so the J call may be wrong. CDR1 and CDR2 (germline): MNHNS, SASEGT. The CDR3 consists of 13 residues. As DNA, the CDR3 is TGTGCCAGCCCGGGACAGGGTACCCACGAGCAGTACTTC. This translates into CASPGQGTHEQYF.

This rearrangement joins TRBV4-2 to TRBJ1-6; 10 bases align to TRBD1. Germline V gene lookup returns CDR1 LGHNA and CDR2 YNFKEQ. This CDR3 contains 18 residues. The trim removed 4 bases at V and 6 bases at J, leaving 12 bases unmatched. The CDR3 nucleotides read TGTGCCAGCAGCCCCGGGGGATGGACAGGGGGGACTAATTCACCCCTCCACTTT. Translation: CASSPGGWTGGTNSPLHF.

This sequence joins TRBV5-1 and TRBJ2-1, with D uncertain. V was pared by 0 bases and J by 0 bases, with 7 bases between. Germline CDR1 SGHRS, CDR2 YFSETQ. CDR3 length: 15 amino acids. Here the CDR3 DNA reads TGCGCCAGCAGCTTGGCGCCGGACTCCTACAATGAGCAGTTCTTC. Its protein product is CASSLAPDSYNEQFF. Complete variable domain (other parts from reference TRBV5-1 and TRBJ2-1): KAGVTQTPRYLIKTRGQQVTLSCSPISGHRSVSWYQQTPGQGLQFLFEYFSETQRNKGNFPGRFSGRQFSNSRSEMNVSTLELGDSALYLCASSLAPDSYNEQFFGPGTRLTVL.

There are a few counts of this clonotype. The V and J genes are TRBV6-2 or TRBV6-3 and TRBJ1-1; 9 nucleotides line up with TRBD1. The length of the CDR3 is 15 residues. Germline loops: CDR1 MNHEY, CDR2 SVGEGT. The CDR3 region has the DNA TGTGTTTTGAGGGGACAGGGCTTGAGGGGAACTGAAGCTTTCTTT. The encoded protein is CVLRGQGLRGTEAFF.

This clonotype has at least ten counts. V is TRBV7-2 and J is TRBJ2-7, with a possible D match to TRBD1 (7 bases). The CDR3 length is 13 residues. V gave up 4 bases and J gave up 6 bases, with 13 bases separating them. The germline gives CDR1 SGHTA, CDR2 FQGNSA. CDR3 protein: CASSYNRGGEQYF. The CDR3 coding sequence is TGTGCCAGCAGCTACAACAGGGGAGGCGAGCAGTACTTC. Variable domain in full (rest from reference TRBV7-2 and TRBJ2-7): GAGVSQSPSNKVTEKGKDVELRCDPISGHTALYWYRQSLGQGLEFLIYFQGNSAPDKSGLPSDRFSAERTGGSVSTLTIQRTQQEDSAVYLCASSYNRGGEQYFGPGTRLTVT.

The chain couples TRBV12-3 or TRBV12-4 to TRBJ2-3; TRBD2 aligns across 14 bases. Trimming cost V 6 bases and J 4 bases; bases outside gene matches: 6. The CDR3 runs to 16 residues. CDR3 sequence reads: CASRRTSGGFADTQYF. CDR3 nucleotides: TGTGCCAGCAGGAGGACTAGCGGGGGGTTCGCAGATACGCAGTATTTT.

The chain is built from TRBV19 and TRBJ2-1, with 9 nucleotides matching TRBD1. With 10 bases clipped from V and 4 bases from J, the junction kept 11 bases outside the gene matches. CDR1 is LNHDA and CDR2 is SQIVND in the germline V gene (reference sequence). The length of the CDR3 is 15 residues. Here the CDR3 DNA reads TGTGCCATCGGACAGGGGACTTTCCCTTACAATGAGCAGTTCTTC. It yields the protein CAIGQGTFPYNEQFF.

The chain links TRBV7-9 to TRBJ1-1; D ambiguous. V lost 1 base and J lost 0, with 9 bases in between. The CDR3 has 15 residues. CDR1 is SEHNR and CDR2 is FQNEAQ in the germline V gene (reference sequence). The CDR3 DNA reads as TGTGCCAGCAGCTTAGTTTGGCAGATGAACACTGAAGCTTTCTTT. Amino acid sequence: CASSLVWQMNTEAFF.

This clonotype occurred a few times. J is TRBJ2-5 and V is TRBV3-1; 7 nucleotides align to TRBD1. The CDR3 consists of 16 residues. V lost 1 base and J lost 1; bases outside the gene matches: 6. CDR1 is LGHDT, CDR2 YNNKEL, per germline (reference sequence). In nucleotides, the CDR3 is TGTGCCAGCAGCCAAGGCTGGGGACAGATCCAAGAGACCCAGTACTTC. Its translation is CASSQGWGQIQETQYF.

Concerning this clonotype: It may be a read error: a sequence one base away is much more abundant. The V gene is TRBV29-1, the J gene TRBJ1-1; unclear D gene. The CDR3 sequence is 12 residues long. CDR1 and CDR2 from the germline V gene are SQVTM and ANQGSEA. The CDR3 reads CTARIMNTEAFF. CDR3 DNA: TGCACCGCCAGGATTATGAACACTGAAGCTTTCTTT.